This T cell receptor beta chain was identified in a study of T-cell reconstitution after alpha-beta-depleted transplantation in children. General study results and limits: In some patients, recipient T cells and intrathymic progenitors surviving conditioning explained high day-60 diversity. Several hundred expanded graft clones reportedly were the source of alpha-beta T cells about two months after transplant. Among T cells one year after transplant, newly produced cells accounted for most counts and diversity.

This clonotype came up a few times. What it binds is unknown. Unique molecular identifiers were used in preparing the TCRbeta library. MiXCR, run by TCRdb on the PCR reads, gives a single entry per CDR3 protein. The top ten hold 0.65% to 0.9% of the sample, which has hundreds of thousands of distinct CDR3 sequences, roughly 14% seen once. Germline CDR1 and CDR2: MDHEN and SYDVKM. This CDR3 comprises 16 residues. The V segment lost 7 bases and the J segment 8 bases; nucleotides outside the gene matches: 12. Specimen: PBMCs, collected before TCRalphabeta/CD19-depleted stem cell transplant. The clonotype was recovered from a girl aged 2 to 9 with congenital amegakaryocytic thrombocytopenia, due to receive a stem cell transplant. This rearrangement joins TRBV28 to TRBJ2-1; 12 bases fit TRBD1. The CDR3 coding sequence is TGTGCCAGCACCACCGGGACAGGGGGCGCGAGTGATGAGCAGTTCTTC. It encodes CASTTGTGGASDEQFF. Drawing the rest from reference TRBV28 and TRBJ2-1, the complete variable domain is DVKVTQSSRYLVKRTGEKVFLECVQDMDHENMFWYRQDPGLGLRLIYFSYDVKMKEKGDIPEGYSVSREKKERFSLILESASTNQTSMYLCASTTGTGGASDEQFFGPGTRLTVL.